This T cell receptor beta chain stems from a study of T cell responses to AZD1222 COVID-19 vaccine. Sequencing used immunoSEQ multiplex PCR; TCRdb keeps in-frame clones, though not all of them. Found here are about 74,000 clones, roughly 89% of them singletons; the top ten hold about 2.7%. Study-wide results and limits: Mapped onto spike, vaccine-associated CD4 TCRs spanned it and were dominant at 160-218 and 743-854. Reportedly, nearly half the spike-specific TCRs target unmutated variant regions.

This clone is medium-sized (0.01 to 0.1%) by share. Antigen: not known. This CDR3 spans 13 amino acids. With V trimmed by 4 bases and J by 8 bases, 6 bases remained unmatched. Germline assignment: CDR1 SGHTA and CDR2 FQGNSA. This TCR was recovered from an adult in good health. The sequences come from peripheral blood, collected on day 0 of AZD1222 vaccination. V and J are TRBV7-2 and TRBJ1-1, with TRBD1 identical over 8 bases. The CDR3 is CASSYGQGGEAFF. CDR3 bases: TGTGCCAGCAGCTACGGACAGGGAGGGGAAGCTTTCTTT.